The 21 T cell receptor beta chains below all came from one sample that was sequenced in a study of CD8 T cells in ankylosing spondylitis. In TCRdb, the 5' RACE reads were re-called with MiXCR into one record per CDR3 protein. The sample yields 700,000 to 1,000,000 distinct CDR3 sequences, approximately 12% seen once. Their antigens remain unidentified. Findings and limits, study-wide: Ankylosing spondylitis blood seemed to carry a telltale TCR beta motif made of under ten highly homologous variants.

Material for sequencing was blood, either unsorted or a sorted T cell fraction (not recorded which). The receptor source for this set is a male donor with ankylosing spondylitis.

This clonotype was counted many times. The chain has TRBV6-5 and TRBJ2-6; D unresolved. Germline V lookup: CDR1 MNHEY, CDR2 SVGAGI. CDR3 length: 11 residues. The V and J ends lost 8 bases and 4 bases respectively, with 3 bases between them. CDR3 region: CASGGANVLTF. The CDR3 bases are TGTGCCAGCGGGGGGGCCAACGTCCTGACTTTC.

V and J are TRBV28 and TRBJ2-3; D might be TRBD2 (5 bases). The V gene lost 8 bases and the J gene lost 0 bases, with 9 bases spanning the gap. Germline CDR1 is MDHEN and CDR2 is SYDVKM. The CDR3 spans 13 residues. CDR3 in amino acids: CASGRTSTDTQYF. As DNA, the CDR3 is TGTGCCAGCGGGCGGACTAGCACAGATACGCAGTATTTT.

This clonotype showed up just a few times. The chain has TRBV20-1 and TRBJ2-5; tentative D call: TRBD2 (6 bases). Per germline, CDR1 DFQATT and CDR2 SNEGSKA (reference sequence). Trimming stripped 1 base from V and 1 base from J, with 10 bases between. The CDR3 has 14 amino acids. This CDR3 is CSARGQGGQETQYF. In DNA, the CDR3 is TGCAGTGCTAGAGGGCAGGGAGGCCAAGAGACCCAGTACTTC.

The sample holds many counts of this clonotype. The chain links TRBV6-1 to TRBJ1-6, with D perhaps TRBD1 (5 bases). Germline lookup yields CDR1 MNHNS and CDR2 SASEGT. The CDR3 is 15 residues long. V was cut by 6 bases and J by 7 bases, with 16 bases left in between. The CDR3 DNA follows: TGTGCCAGCAGCTCGCCGGGGAGGGGAAATTCACCCCTCCACTTT. It yields the protein CASSSPGRGNSPLHF.

A few counts support this clonotype. The J gene is TRBJ2-7, the V gene TRBV20-1; D possibly corresponds to TRBD1 (5 bases). V shed 6 bases and J shed 2 bases, with 14 bases lying between them. The length of the CDR3 is 13 residues. Germline loops: CDR1 DFQATT, CDR2 SNEGSKA (reference sequence). As DNA, the CDR3 is TGCAGTGCCGCCAGGGCAGGAGCCTACGAGCAGTACTTC. Translation gives CSAARAGAYEQYF.

This clonotype occurred a few times. The chain carries TRBV7-9 and TRBJ1-3; D ambiguous. The germline CDR1 and CDR2 sequences are SEHNR and FQNEAQ (reference sequence). The CDR3 consists of 13 residues. The V gene lost 5 bases and the J gene lost 0 bases, with 5 bases spanning the gap. DNA of the CDR3: TGTGCCAGCAGCGCCCTCTCTGGAAACACCATATATTTT. Protein product: CASSALSGNTIYF. The variable domain in full, completed from reference TRBV7-9 and TRBJ1-3, reads DTGVSQNPRHKITKRGQNVTFRCDPISEHNRLYWYRQTLGQGPEFLTYFQNEAQLEKSRLLSDRFSAERPKGSFSTLEIQRTEQGDSAMYLCASSALSGNTIYFGEGSWLTVV.

This chain joins TRBV20-1 and TRBJ1-1, with D possibly matching TRBD1 (6 bases). Germline V gives CDR1 DFQATT, CDR2 SNEGSKA (reference sequence). Trimming left V 5 bases short and J 4 bases short, with 11 bases between. This CDR3 contains 12 residues. The CDR3 reads CSARTGPTEAFF. The DNA for the CDR3 is TGCAGTGCTCGTACAGGGCCCACTGAAGCTTTCTTT.

This clonotype was seen ten or more times. CDR3 amino acids: CASSSLRYEQYF. The CDR3, as DNA: TGTGCCAGCAGCTCTCTACGCTACGAGCAGTACTTC. The chain recombines TRBV7-3 with TRBJ2-7, with D hard to call. The CDR3 extends over 12 amino acids. Looked up from germline, CDR1 is SGHTA and CDR2 is FQGTGA. The V gene lost 4 bases and the J gene lost 3 bases, with 7 bases spanning the gap. Looking up the rest from reference TRBV7-3 and TRBJ2-7 gives the full variable domain: GAGVSQTPSNKVTEKGKYVELRCDPISGHTALYWYRQSLGQGPEFLIYFQGTGAADDSGLPNDRFFAVRPEGSVSTLKIQRTERGDSAVYLCASSSLRYEQYFGPGTRLTVT.

This clonotype was counted between two and nine times. The chain joins TRBV6-6 to TRBJ2-2, with D uncertain. V gave up 6 bases and J gave up 4 bases, with 3 bases separating them. CDR3 length: 11 residues. Germline V gene lookup returns CDR1 MNHNY and CDR2 SVGAGI (reference sequence). Written as DNA, the CDR3 is TGTGCCAGCAGGGTCACCGGGGAGCTGTTTTTT. Its translation: CASRVTGELFF.

This clonotype was found a few times. The CDR3 region has the DNA TGCAGTGCTCCAACCGGACAGAGCTACAATGAGCAGTTCTTC. Amino acids: CSAPTGQSYNEQFF. The rearrangement joins TRBV20-1 to TRBJ2-1; the D gene is possibly TRBD1 (6 bases). The CDR3 totals 14 residues. CDR1 is DFQATT, CDR2 SNEGSKA, per germline (reference sequence). Trimming stripped 5 bases from V and 3 bases from J, with 14 bases between.

This clonotype turned up a few times. This may come from a read error, since a much larger clone is one base off. This chain connects TRBV15 to TRBJ2-5, with D tentatively TRBD2 (6 bases). The CDR3 totals 16 residues. CDR1 LNHNV and CDR2 YYDKDF come from the germline V gene (reference sequence). V was trimmed by 0 bases and J by 2 bases, leaving 13 bases between them. In DNA form, the CDR3 reads TGTGCCACCAGCAGAGATAGAAGGGGACTGCAAGAGACCCAGTACTTC. This encodes CATSRDRRGLQETQYF.

The table lists this clonotype with many counts. CDR3 amino acids: CSAAPPGLTYEQYF. The CDR3 DNA sequence: TGCAGTGCAGCACCCCCAGGGTTGACCTACGAGCAGTACTTC. V is TRBV20-1 and J is TRBJ2-7, with D possibly TRBD1 on 5 matching bases. V shed 6 bases and J shed 2 bases, with 17 bases lying between them. The germline CDR1 and CDR2 sequences are DFQATT and SNEGSKA (reference sequence). This CDR3 has 14 amino acids.

This clonotype has only a few counts. This chain joins TRBV5-1 and TRBJ2-1; D call uncertain. This CDR3 has 13 amino acids. The germline V gene encodes CDR1 SGHRS and CDR2 YFSETQ. Trimming removed 5 bases from V and 2 bases from J, with 8 bases in between. The CDR3: CASRSNTYNEQFF. For the CDR3, the DNA is TGCGCCAGCAGAAGCAACACCTACAATGAGCAGTTCTTC.

The J gene is TRBJ2-5, the V gene TRBV20-1; D tentatively fits TRBD1 or TRBD2 (5 bases each). V lost 5 bases, J lost 5 bases, and 15 bases lay in between. The germline gives CDR1 DFQATT, CDR2 SNEGSKA (reference sequence). The CDR3 covers 13 residues. CDR3 loop: CSAPHGAQETQYF. CDR3 bases: TGCAGTGCTCCCCACGGGGCTCAGGAGACCCAGTACTTC.

This clonotype occurred a few times. This chain joins TRBV15 and TRBJ2-7; 8 bases match TRBD1. Germline CDR1 is LNHNV and CDR2 is YYDKDF (reference sequence). This CDR3 comprises 14 residues. Trimming cost V 5 bases and J 6 bases; bases outside gene matches: 9. This CDR3 is CATSGDRSSVEQYF. The CDR3 nucleotides are TGTGCCACCAGCGGGGACAGGAGCTCGGTCGAGCAGTACTTC.

Written as DNA, the CDR3 is TGTGCCAGCAGCCTCGCCCGTCCGGTCCGGGGAGAGACCCAGTACTTC. Its translation: CASSLARPVRGETQYF. V usage is TRBV7-6 and J usage is TRBJ2-5, with a possible D match to TRBD2 (5 bases). Germline CDR1 SGHVS, CDR2 FNYEAQ. V lost 5 bases, J lost 4 bases, and 20 bases lay in between. The CDR3 loop spans 16 amino acids. The variable domain in full, completed from reference TRBV7-6 and TRBJ2-5, reads GAGVSQSPRYKVTKRGQDVALRCDPISGHVSLYWYRQALGQGPEFLTYFNYEAQQDKSGLPNDRFSAERPEGSISTLTIQRTEQRDSAMYRCASSLARPVRGETQYFGPGTRLLVL.

This chain joins TRBV10-3 and TRBJ1-2, with D hard to call. V was cut by 2 bases and J by 3 bases, with 10 bases left in between. The CDR3 runs 14 residues. CDR1 is ENHRY, CDR2 SYGVKD, per germline. The CDR3 loop reads CAISEGPNDYGYTF. CDR3 coding DNA: TGTGCCATCAGTGAGGGGCCAAACGACTATGGCTACACCTTC.

In its sample, this clonotype was seen a few times. The rearrangement links TRBV20-1 to TRBJ1-1, with D maybe TRBD1 (6 bases). Trimming removed 3 bases from V and 10 bases from J, with 15 bases in between. CDR1 and CDR2 from the germline V gene are DFQATT and SNEGSKA (reference sequence). The CDR3 length is 12 residues. As DNA, the CDR3 is TGCAGTGCTAGTGGGAACAGGGACCCAGCTTTCTTT. Translated, it gives CSASGNRDPAFF.

This clonotype was seen a few times. V usage is TRBV4-3 and J usage is TRBJ2-1; D is possibly TRBD1 (6 bases). The CDR3 extends over 14 amino acids. The V gene lost 1 base and the J gene lost 8 bases, with 12 bases spanning the gap. Germline CDR1 and CDR2: LGHNA and YSLEER. In nucleotides, the CDR3 is TGCGCCAGCAGCCAAGGGTGGGGGCGGGATGAGCAGTTCTTC. Protein sequence: CASSQGWGRDEQFF.

The gene calls are TRBV4-3 and TRBJ2-7; D not certain. V lost 4 bases to trimming and J lost 2 bases, with 15 bases between them. CDR3 length: 15 residues. The germline gives CDR1 LGHNA, CDR2 YSLEER. The CDR3 here is CASSLTSFTTYEQYF. CDR3 DNA: TGCGCCAGCAGCCTAACCAGTTTCACAACCTACGAGCAGTACTTC.

This clonotype was observed a handful of times. The V gene is TRBV7-2, the J gene TRBJ2-3; D unresolved. The CDR3 is made up of 12 amino acids. The V gene lost 4 bases and the J gene lost 5 bases, with 7 bases spanning the gap. Germline values: CDR1 SGHTA, CDR2 FQGNSA. In DNA, the CDR3 is TGTGCCAGCAGCTCAGCCGTAGATACGCAGTATTTT. It encodes CASSSAVDTQYF.